The T cell receptor (beta chain) under discussion was sequenced for a study of T cells expressing NK-cell markers. Reprocessing the 5' RACE reads, TCRdb reports a single entry for every CDR3 protein and omits DNA. This sample carries about 260,000 distinct CDR3 sequences, with around 0.4% going to the ten biggest clones. This CDR3 is built from 16 residues. Germline loops: CDR1 DFQATT, CDR2 SNEGSKA (reference sequence). The receptor was isolated from a man aged 18-30 years in good health. Source material: blood T cells: a sorted CD56 or NKG2C T cell subset, CD4+ or CD8+ T cells, or bulk PBMC T cells (not recorded which). The chain recombines TRBV20-1 with TRBJ2-5; the D call of TRBD2 rests on TCRdb alone, since no DNA is present to check it. Here the CDR3 reads CSARDPGSGSDWTQYF.